These 19 T cell receptor beta chains were sequenced from one sample in a study of shared clonotypes between healthy human individuals. Sequencing was performed with immunoSEQ multiplex PCR; in TCRdb, only in-frame clones are kept and a portion is missing. The repertoire holds about 2.2 million clones, with roughly 93% as singletons. Only CD45RO-negative cells positively selected for CCR7 counted as naive CD8 cells, so terminally differentiated effector memory CD45RA+ cells were excluded. Sequencing was done on a sample of naive CD8+ T cells from PBMCs. The receptors shown here come from a man between 18 and 35 years old in good health. Some clones in this sample may be carry-over from other donors' samples.

The chain links TRBV7-9 to TRBJ2-3; weak D call: TRBD2 (6 bases). Germline CDR1 SEHNR, CDR2 FQNEAQ (reference sequence). This CDR3 spans 17 amino acids. V was cut by 0 bases and J by 2 bases, with 15 bases left in between. CDR3 sequence (DNA): TGTGCCAGCAGCTTAGCTTATCGCGGGATGGTCACAGATACGCAGTATTTT. The encoded protein is CASSLAYRGMVTDTQYF.

CDR3 nucleotide sequence: TGTGCCAGCAGTTTGGTGGGACTAGCGGGAGCAAACGAGCAGTACTTC. It encodes CASSLVGLAGANEQYF. J is TRBJ2-7 and V is TRBV28, with 14 bases lining up with TRBD2. Germline loops: CDR1 MDHEN, CDR2 SYDVKM. J lost 5 bases, V lost 3 bases, and 6 bases had no gene match. This CDR3 comprises 16 residues.

This sequence joins TRBV7-8 and TRBJ2-2, with TRBD2 matching 9 bases. The CDR3 has 16 residues. Looked up from germline, CDR1 is SGHVS and CDR2 is FQNEAQ. V shed 0 bases, J shed 5 bases, and the junction held 4 bases outside the gene matches. CDR3 loop: CASSLARLAGTGELFF. CDR3 bases: TGTGCCAGCAGCTTAGCGCGGCTAGCGGGAACCGGGGAGCTGTTTTTT.

CDR3: CATSRDAGQSTGELFF. The CDR3 DNA reads as TGTGCCACCAGCAGAGATGCCGGACAGTCCACCGGGGAGCTGTTTTTT. V gene TRBV15 combines with J gene TRBJ2-2; possibly TRBD1 for D (6 bases). Trimming pared 0 bases from V and 4 bases from J, leaving 12 bases between. The CDR3 consists of 16 residues. Germline-derived CDR1 and CDR2 are LNHNV and YYDKDF (reference sequence).

This clone has only a few counts. The sample carries other DNA sequences with the same CDR3. This chain uses TRBV27 with TRBJ1-5, with D maybe TRBD1 (6 bases). CDR1 and CDR2 from the germline V gene are MNHEY and SMNVEV (reference sequence). V was pared by 3 bases and J by 4 bases, with 10 bases between. This CDR3 has 14 amino acids. The CDR3 coding sequence is TGTGCCAGCAGTTTGGGGGGGCTGAATCAGCCCCAGCATTTT. It translates to CASSLGGLNQPQHF.

The chain employs TRBV27 and TRBJ2-5; TRBD1 might be the D (7 bases). Trimming stripped 0 bases from V and 2 bases from J, with 16 bases between. This CDR3 has 17 residues. CDR1 is MNHEY, CDR2 SMNVEV, per germline (reference sequence). This CDR3 is CASSLSEQGGLQETQYF. In DNA, the CDR3 is TGTGCCAGCAGTTTATCGGAGCAGGGGGGCCTTCAAGAGACCCAGTACTTC.

This clone has only a few counts. V is TRBV29-1 and J is TRBJ1-2, with D possibly being TRBD1 (6 bases). The CDR3 is 11 amino acids. Trimming left V 7 bases short and J 7 bases short, with 13 bases between. Germline V gives CDR1 SQVTM, CDR2 ANQGSEA. DNA for the CDR3: TGCAGCGCTCAGGGGTGGGCTGGCTACACCTTC. Protein product: CSAQGWAGYTF.

The chain uses TRBV5-4 and TRBJ2-3; D might be TRBD1 or TRBD2, each matching 5 bases. The germline V gene has CDR1 SGHNT and CDR2 YYREEE (reference sequence). The CDR3 contains 15 residues. Trimming pared 4 bases from V and 6 bases from J, leaving 18 bases between. For the CDR3, the DNA is TGTGCCAGCAGCGCCAGGGCGGAAGAGGGTGATACGCAGTATTTT. Residues: CASSARAEEGDTQYF.

The chain carries TRBV4-2 and TRBJ2-2; TRBD1 or TRBD2 may be the D gene (5 bases each). Trimming stripped 3 bases from V and 7 bases from J, with 18 bases between. CDR1 LGHNA and CDR2 YNFKEQ come from the germline V gene. The CDR3 loop spans 16 amino acids. CDR3 nucleotides: TGTGCCAGCAGCCAGGACATGGTAGAGGGTGGCGGGGAGCTGTTTTTT. Protein: CASSQDMVEGGGELFF.

This clone was recorded many times. The chain links TRBV4-2 to TRBJ2-3; 12 bases agree with TRBD2. Germline assignment: CDR1 LGHNA and CDR2 YNFKEQ. This CDR3 comprises 19 residues. Trimming cost V 4 bases and J 1 base; bases outside gene matches: 12. CDR3 protein: CASSPRETSGSAGTDTQYF. CDR3 in DNA: TGTGCCAGCAGCCCCAGGGAGACTAGCGGGAGTGCCGGCACAGATACGCAGTATTTT.

CDR3 protein: CASSLGIAGYEQYF. The CDR3 region has the DNA TGCGCCAGCAGCTTGGGGATTGCTGGTTACGAGCAGTACTTC. The chain couples TRBV5-1 to TRBJ2-7, with no clear D. The germline V gene encodes CDR1 SGHRS and CDR2 YFSETQ. The CDR3 covers 14 residues. Trimming stripped 0 bases from V and 4 bases from J, with 11 bases between.

As for this clone: Different DNA sequences within this sample yield the same CDR3. This chain links TRBV18 with TRBJ1-5, with 8 bases lining up with TRBD1. The J segment lost 7 bases and the V segment lost 2 bases, leaving 4 bases of the junction unmatched. CDR1 KGHSH and CDR2 LQKENI come from the germline V gene. The CDR3 consists of 14 residues. The CDR3, as DNA: TGTGCCAGCTCACCAGACAGGGGCGGGCAGCCCCAGCATTTT. Protein product: CASSPDRGGQPQHF.

The chain has TRBV28 and TRBJ2-6; 7 positions agree with TRBD1. This CDR3 is built from 15 residues. V lost 10 bases to trimming and J lost 0 bases; unmatched junction nucleotides: 6. CDR1 is MDHEN, CDR2 SYDVKM, per germline. As DNA, the CDR3 is TGTGCCACCGGGACAGTCCTCTCTGGGGCCAACGTCCTGACTTTC. As protein: CATGTVLSGANVLTF.

The V call is TRBV7-9, the J call TRBJ2-2, with 7 bases fitting TRBD2. Germline V gives CDR1 SEHNR, CDR2 FQNEAQ (reference sequence). This CDR3 is built from 15 residues. J gave up 6 bases and V 8 bases, and 12 bases lay outside the gene matches. The CDR3 nucleotides are TGTGCCAGCGTCGGGGGGACTTGGGCGGCCGGGGAGCTGTTTTTT. Protein sequence: CASVGGTWAAGELFF.

The chain uses TRBV15 and TRBJ1-1; D might be TRBD1 (6 bases). In germline, CDR1 is LNHNV, CDR2 YYDKDF (reference sequence). The V and J ends lost 5 bases and 1 base respectively, with 11 bases between them. CDR3 length: 14 residues. This CDR3 reads CATSGLDRNTEAFF. CDR3 bases: TGTGCCACCAGCGGTCTGGACAGGAACACTGAAGCTTTCTTT.

The genes are TRBV7-9 and TRBJ2-7; D ambiguous. The germline V and J ends were trimmed by 5 bases and 9 bases, with 14 bases remaining between them. Germline CDR1 reads SEHNR; CDR2 reads FQNEAQ (reference sequence). CDR3 length: 12 residues. The CDR3 DNA is TGTGCCAGCAGCCCCCGGCCCCAGGCGCAGTACTTC. This encodes CASSPRPQAQYF.

This sequence joins TRBV10-3 and TRBJ2-7; D is perhaps TRBD1 or TRBD2 (6 bases each). The germline V and J ends were trimmed by 10 bases and 2 bases, with 30 bases remaining between them. Germline CDR1 is ENHRY and CDR2 is SYGVKD. The CDR3 has 18 amino acids. This CDR3 is CATKQLGAIAEVPYEQYF. As DNA, the CDR3 is TGTGCCACCAAACAATTGGGGGCCATAGCGGAGGTTCCCTACGAGCAGTACTTC.

V is TRBV2 and J is TRBJ2-7; 7 bases agree with TRBD2. The J segment lost 0 bases and the V segment lost 8 bases, leaving 16 bases of the junction unmatched. Germline values: CDR1 SNHLY, CDR2 FYNNEI. The CDR3 totals 17 residues. The CDR3 DNA is TGTGCCAGCCGATGGCGGGATCTCGGGGGGAGCTCCTACGAGCAGTACTTC. Translation gives CASRWRDLGGSSYEQYF.

The rearrangement joins TRBV2 to TRBJ2-1; 7 positions agree with TRBD2. Germline V gene lookup returns CDR1 SNHLY and CDR2 FYNNEI. The CDR3 length is 15 residues. After removal of 7 bases from V and 2 bases from J, the junction contained 8 bases not matched to a gene. The CDR3 protein is CASKRSAGAYNEQFF. CDR3 DNA: TGTGCCAGCAAAAGGTCGGCGGGAGCCTACAATGAGCAGTTCTTC.